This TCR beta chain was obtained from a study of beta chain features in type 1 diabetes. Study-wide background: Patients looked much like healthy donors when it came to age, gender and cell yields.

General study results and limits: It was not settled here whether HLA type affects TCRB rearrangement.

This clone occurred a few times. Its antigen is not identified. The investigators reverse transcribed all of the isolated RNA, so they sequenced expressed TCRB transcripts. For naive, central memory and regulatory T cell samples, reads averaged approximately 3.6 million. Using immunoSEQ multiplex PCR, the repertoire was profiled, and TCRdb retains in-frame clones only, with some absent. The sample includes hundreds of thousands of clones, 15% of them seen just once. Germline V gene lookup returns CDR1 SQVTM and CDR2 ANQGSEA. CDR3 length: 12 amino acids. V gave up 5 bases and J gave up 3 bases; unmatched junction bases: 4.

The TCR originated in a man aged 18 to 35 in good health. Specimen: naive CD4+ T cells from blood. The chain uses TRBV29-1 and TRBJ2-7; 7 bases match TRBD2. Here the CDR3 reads CSVKWEGYEQYF. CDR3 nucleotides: TGCAGCGTTAAGTGGGAGGGCTACGAGCAGTACTTC.